A single sample is the source of the 26 T cell receptor beta chains below, sequenced in a study of neurological immune-mediated disorders. In TCRdb, the 5' RACE reads were re-called with MiXCR into one record per CDR3 protein. The profile covers 100,000 to 150,000 distinct CDR3 sequences, with about 3.4% appearing a single time and around 1.4% taken by the ten largest. The sample was PBMCs. All receptors come from a woman aged 30 to 39 with multiple sclerosis.

V gene TRBV3-1 combines with J gene TRBJ2-7; D may be TRBD1 (5 bases). Deletions cut 1 base from V and 1 base from J, with 11 bases between. CDR1 LGHDT and CDR2 YNNKEL come from the germline V gene (reference sequence). The CDR3 is 15 residues long. CDR3 coding DNA: TGTGCCAGCAGCCAAGTGATGAGACAGTCCTACGAGCAGTACTTC. It specifies CASSQVMRQSYEQYF.

This clonotype was counted at least ten times. This rearrangement joins TRBV5-6 to TRBJ2-2; D not certain. Germline V gene data show CDR1 as SGHDT and CDR2 as YYEEEE. Trimming removed 0 bases at V and 8 bases at J, with 2 bases between. The CDR3 contains 11 residues. The CDR3 DNA reads as TGTGCCAGCAGCTTGGATGGGGAGCTGTTTTTT. It is translated as CASSLDGELFF.

This clonotype was observed many times. This chain uses TRBV7-2 with TRBJ1-5; tentative D call: TRBD1 (5 bases). CDR1 and CDR2 (germline): SGHTA, FQGNSA. CDR3 length: 15 residues. The V and J ends lost 3 bases and 6 bases respectively, with 15 bases between them. In nucleotides, the CDR3 is TGTGCCAGCAGCTTCTCGAACGGGGGTCGTCAGCCCCAGCATTTT. Its protein product is CASSFSNGGRQPQHF.

As concerns this clonotype: One end of the junction fails to match germline, which may point to a read error. The chain uses TRBV6-2 or TRBV6-3 and TRBJ1-4, with D uncertain. CDR1 MNHEY and CDR2 SVGEGT come from the germline V gene. The CDR3 contains 14 residues. This chain's CDR3 is CVSSYDGTNEKLFF. For the CDR3, the DNA is TGTGTCAGCAGTTACGACGGAACTAATGAAAAACTGTTTTTT.

This clonotype was detected many times. This chain connects TRBV10-3 to TRBJ2-7; D remains unclear. The CDR3 sequence is 14 residues long. Germline V gives CDR1 ENHRY, CDR2 SYGVKD. V gave up 4 bases and J gave up 0 bases, with 10 bases separating them. CDR3 DNA: TGTGCCATCAGTGGCGTTGGGTCCTCCTACGAGCAGTACTTC. Translation: CAISGVGSSYEQYF.

This clonotype occurred many times. This rearrangement joins TRBV7-9 to TRBJ1-2; TRBD1 matches 10 bases. Germline V gene data show CDR1 as SEHNR and CDR2 as FQNEAQ (reference sequence). The CDR3 runs 13 residues. Losses at the gene ends were 3 bases for V and 6 bases for J; bases not matched to a gene: 1. CDR3 region: CASSFGTGDGYTF. The DNA of the CDR3 is TGTGCCAGCAGCTTTGGGACAGGGGATGGCTACACCTTC.

Concerning this clonotype: A clone one base away is much larger, so this may be a read error. The gene calls are TRBV28 and TRBJ2-4, with a possible D match to TRBD2 (6 bases). There are 14 residues in the CDR3. Germline assignment: CDR1 MDHEN and CDR2 SYDVKM. This CDR3 reads CASRGGIAKKIQYF. The CDR3 nucleotides are TGTGCCAGCAGAGGAGGGATAGCCAAAAAAATTCAGTACTTC.

This clonotype has a count of ten or more. The chain is built from TRBV5-1 and TRBJ2-3, with a possible D match to TRBD1 (7 bases). From germline, CDR1 is SGHRS and CDR2 YFSETQ. The CDR3 is 15 residues long. V was trimmed by 5 bases and J by 7 bases, leaving 20 bases between them. CDR3 amino acids: CASSPDRRGANTQYF. CDR3 sequence (DNA): TGCGCCAGCAGTCCGGACAGGCGGGGTGCGAATACGCAGTATTTT.

This clonotype appeared many times. V and J are TRBV5-1 and TRBJ2-1; no reliable D call. Trimming shortened V by 4 bases and J by 2 bases, and 4 bases separated the two germline ends. This CDR3 contains 12 residues. Germline CDR1 SGHRS, CDR2 YFSETQ. The CDR3 here is CASSMAYNEQFF. The CDR3 bases are TGCGCCAGCAGCATGGCCTACAATGAGCAGTTCTTC.

In its sample, this clonotype was seen many times. V is TRBV15 and J is TRBJ2-5, with 10 bases identical to TRBD2. This CDR3 spans 16 amino acids. After removal of 1 base from V and 5 bases from J, the junction contained 7 bases not matched to a gene. Germline CDR1 is LNHNV and CDR2 is YYDKDF (reference sequence). The CDR3 nucleotides are TGTGCCACCAGCAGAGGGGTCAGCGGGGGGGCGGAGACCCAGTACTTC. It yields the protein CATSRGVSGGAETQYF.

This clonotype was observed many times. The chain recombines TRBV20-1 with TRBJ2-5, with D unclear. The CDR3 spans 11 residues. V was clipped by 5 bases and J by 5 bases, with 9 bases between them. Per germline, CDR1 DFQATT and CDR2 SNEGSKA (reference sequence). This CDR3 reads CSARNGETQYF. DNA of the CDR3: TGCAGTGCTCGGAATGGGGAGACCCAGTACTTC.

Ten or more counts support this clonotype. The gene calls are TRBV15 and TRBJ1-1; a possible D gene is TRBD1 (6 bases). The CDR3 is made up of 14 amino acids. V shed 4 bases and J shed 4 bases, with 13 bases lying between them. Germline V gene data show CDR1 as LNHNV and CDR2 as YYDKDF (reference sequence). The CDR3 loop reads CATSKNGQITEAFF. CDR3 DNA: TGTGCCACCAGCAAAAATGGACAGATCACTGAAGCTTTCTTT.

The sample holds many counts of this clonotype. The rearrangement joins TRBV20-1 to TRBJ2-7, with 8 bases aligning to TRBD1. CDR3 length equals 14 residues. CDR1 is DFQATT, CDR2 SNEGSKA, per germline (reference sequence). J was trimmed by 3 bases and V by 1 base; bases with no gene match: 5. Written as DNA, the CDR3 is TGCAGTGCTAGAGGGACAGGGAAAAACTACGAGCAGTACTTC. This encodes CSARGTGKNYEQYF.

In this sample, this clonotype turned up many times. The chain has TRBV7-6 and TRBJ1-4; maybe TRBD1 (6 bases). The length of the CDR3 is 14 residues. Trimming took off 0 bases at V and 8 bases at J, with 10 bases between the two ends. Germline V lookup: CDR1 SGHVS, CDR2 FNYEAQ. The CDR3 sequence: CASSLAVGGEKLFF. In DNA, the CDR3 is TGTGCCAGCAGCTTAGCTGTAGGGGGAGAAAAACTGTTTTTT.

Many counts were recorded for this clonotype. V gene TRBV7-2 combines with J gene TRBJ2-5, with D possibly matching TRBD2 (5 bases). The germline V gene encodes CDR1 SGHTA and CDR2 FQGNSA. Trimming removed 4 bases at V and 5 bases at J, with 14 bases between. The CDR3 consists of 14 residues. The chain's CDR3 is CASSSVGLRETQYF. As DNA, the CDR3 is TGTGCCAGCAGCTCAGTCGGACTTAGGGAGACCCAGTACTTC. Supplemented by reference TRBV7-2 and TRBJ2-5, the full variable domain reads GAGVSQSPSNKVTEKGKDVELRCDPISGHTALYWYRQSLGQGLEFLIYFQGNSAPDKSGLPSDRFSAERTGGSVSTLTIQRTQQEDSAVYLCASSSVGLRETQYFGPGTRLLVL.

This clonotype was observed at least ten times. V is TRBV5-4 and J is TRBJ1-4; D is undetermined. The CDR3 runs to 13 residues. Germline lookup yields CDR1 SGHNT and CDR2 YYREEE (reference sequence). Trimming cost V 6 bases and J 8 bases, with 14 bases left between them. The CDR3 spells CASTAGLGEKLFF. The CDR3 DNA follows: TGTGCCAGCACCGCGGGTCTAGGAGAAAAACTGTTTTTT.

This clonotype has just a few counts. This chain joins TRBV12-3 or TRBV12-4 and TRBJ2-2; D is perhaps TRBD2 (5 bases). The CDR3 is made up of 14 amino acids. The V and J ends lost 6 bases and 0 bases respectively, with 8 bases between them. The CDR3 sequence is CASRPGANTGELFF. In nucleotides, the CDR3 is TGTGCCAGCAGACCCGGGGCGAACACCGGGGAGCTGTTTTTT.

The chain is built from TRBV6-6 and TRBJ1-2; D might be TRBD1 (5 bases). This CDR3 comprises 12 residues. Germline V gene sequence: CDR1 MNHNY, CDR2 SVGAGI (reference sequence). V gave up 5 bases and J gave up 7 bases, with 11 bases separating them. CDR3 in DNA: TGTGCCAGCAGTCGGGACCAAGGTGGCTACACCTTC. Translated, it gives CASSRDQGGYTF.

This clonotype has a count of ten or more. V is TRBV30 and J is TRBJ2-1; D possibly corresponds to TRBD2 (5 bases). The CDR3 has 16 residues. The germline CDR1 and CDR2 sequences are GTSNPN and SVGIG (reference sequence). V shed 0 bases and J shed 7 bases, with 19 bases lying between them. CDR3 loop: CAWSVLGGPNGNEQFF. CDR3 DNA sequence: TGTGCCTGGAGTGTACTGGGCGGGCCTAATGGAAATGAGCAGTTCTTC. The entire variable domain, with the rest obtained from reference TRBV30 and TRBJ2-1, is as follows: SQTIHQWPATLVQPVGSPLSLECTVEGTSNPNLYWYRQAAGRGLQLLFYSVGIGQISSEVPQNLSASRPQDRQFILSSKKLLLSDSGFYLCAWSVLGGPNGNEQFFGPGTRLTVL.

This clonotype has a count of ten or more. This chain links TRBV9 with TRBJ2-3; tentative D call: TRBD2 (6 bases). Trimming pared 3 bases from V and 5 bases from J, leaving 13 bases between. The CDR3 is 14 amino acids. Germline assignment: CDR1 SGDLS and CDR2 YYNGEE. The CDR3 sequence: CASSGGVGRDTQYF. DNA of the CDR3: TGTGCCAGCAGCGGTGGGGTCGGGAGAGATACGCAGTATTTT.

The sample holds many counts of this clonotype. The chain carries TRBV5-1 and TRBJ1-1, with 9 bases that match TRBD1. The trim removed 3 bases at V and 0 bases at J, leaving 9 bases unmatched. This CDR3 spans 17 amino acids. Germline loops: CDR1 SGHRS, CDR2 YFSETQ. The CDR3 DNA reads TGCGCCAGCAGCTGGACCGGGACAGGGTATATGAACACTGAAGCTTTCTTT. Amino acids: CASSWTGTGYMNTEAFF.

This clonotype was seen ten or more times. The chain couples TRBV20-1 to TRBJ2-5, with 7 positions matching TRBD2. V trimming: 1 base; J trimming: 3 bases; junction bases outside the gene matches: 8. The CDR3 consists of 15 residues. Germline V gene lookup returns CDR1 DFQATT and CDR2 SNEGSKA (reference sequence). The CDR3 DNA reads TGCAGTGCTAGAGCCAGTCGGACTAGGAAAGAGACCCAGTACTTC. Protein product: CSARASRTRKETQYF.

There are many counts of this clonotype. The chain joins TRBV29-1 to TRBJ2-7, with 8 bases identical to TRBD2. CDR1 SQVTM and CDR2 ANQGSEA come from the germline V gene. The junction had 3 bases not matched to a gene; V was cut back by 7 bases and J by 7 bases. This CDR3 region has 10 residues. The CDR3 sequence: CSAAGGEQYF. The CDR3 nucleotides read TGCAGCGCCGCGGGGGGAGAGCAGTACTTC.

This clonotype was recorded many times. The genes are TRBV5-1 and TRBJ2-7; 12 bases map to TRBD2. The CDR3 is 15 amino acids. Germline CDR1 reads SGHRS; CDR2 reads YFSETQ. The ends lost 4 bases at V and 7 bases at J; junction bases unmatched: 9. The CDR3 bases are TGCGCCAGCAGCCAGACTAGCGGGAGAGATGGTGAGCAGTACTTC. This translates into CASSQTSGRDGEQYF.

This clonotype was detected ten times or more. The chain has TRBV19 and TRBJ1-5; D call uncertain. Per the germline V gene, CDR1 is LNHDA and CDR2 is SQIVND (reference sequence). This CDR3 comprises 14 residues. Trimming shortened V by 7 bases and J by 1 base, and 11 bases separated the two germline ends. This chain's CDR3 is CASMVGFSNQPQHF. The CDR3 DNA reads TGTGCCAGTATGGTGGGTTTCAGCAATCAGCCCCAGCATTTT.

This clonotype was counted at least ten times. The rearrangement links TRBV5-4 to TRBJ2-2; 10 bases match TRBD1. CDR3 length equals 15 residues. The trim removed 3 bases at V and 6 bases at J, leaving 5 bases unmatched. Germline V lookup: CDR1 SGHNT, CDR2 YYREEE (reference sequence). The CDR3 coding sequence is TGTGCCAGCAGCTCGACAGGGGGCAGGGCCGGGGAGCTGTTTTTT. Protein product: CASSSTGGRAGELFF.